These 6 T cell receptor beta chains were sequenced from one sample in a study of post-analysis software for immune sequencing data. Study conclusions and caveats: Higher frequency in patients than in controls was seen for a handful of TRBV segments, with TRBV5-6, TRBV5-1 and TRBV20-1 among them.

Antigen specificity for these receptors is unknown. TCR beta cDNA libraries had unique molecular identifiers. TCRdb recomputed calls from the PCR reads with MiXCR, one row per CDR3 protein. The sample comprises 500,000 to 600,000 distinct CDR3 sequences, 44% of which are singletons, and about 1.8% rests with the top ten. Sequencing was performed on blood. The origin of the receptors is a girl between 5 and 17 years old with multiple sclerosis.

J is TRBJ2-5 and V is TRBV4-2, with 14 bases aligning to TRBD2. Germline V CDR1 and CDR2: LGHNA, YNFKEQ. With V trimmed by 4 bases and J by 2 bases, 9 bases remained unmatched. The CDR3 totals 18 residues. The CDR3 spells CASSPKTRTSGGQETQYF. CDR3 nucleotide sequence: TGTGCCAGCAGCCCCAAAACCCGGACTAGCGGGGGGCAAGAGACCCAGTACTTC.

This clonotype has only a few counts. The V and J genes are TRBV20-1 and TRBJ2-1, with a weak D call TRBD1 (5 bases). The CDR3 is 15 residues long. In germline, CDR1 is DFQATT, CDR2 SNEGSKA (reference sequence). Trimming cost V 6 bases and J 7 bases, with 22 bases left between them. The chain's CDR3 is CSAGANGEGWNEQFF. CDR3 nucleotides: TGCAGTGCAGGGGCAAATGGGGAAGGATGGAATGAGCAGTTCTTC.

V is TRBV30 and J is TRBJ1-2; a possible D gene is TRBD1 (5 bases). V was trimmed by 3 bases and J by 0 bases, leaving 17 bases between them. The CDR3 sequence is 16 residues long. Germline V gene sequence: CDR1 GTSNPN, CDR2 SVGIG (reference sequence). As DNA, the CDR3 is TGTGCCTGGAGCAAGGGACGGGGGGGATCTAACTATGGCTACACCTTC. This gives the protein CAWSKGRGGSNYGYTF.

The DNA of the CDR3 is TGCGCCAGCAGCCAAGAGTGGGGGGAGACCCAGTACTTC. It specifies CASSQEWGETQYF. This chain links TRBV4-3 with TRBJ2-5, with D perhaps matching TRBD1 or TRBD2 (5 bases each). The CDR3 consists of 13 residues. V was shortened by 0 bases and J by 5 bases, with 7 bases between the two germline ends. Germline V CDR1 and CDR2: LGHNA, YSLEER.

The chain recombines TRBV12-3 or TRBV12-4 with TRBJ2-1; 7 bases line up with TRBD2. With V trimmed by 2 bases and J by 4 bases, 8 bases remained unmatched. The CDR3 sequence is 16 residues long. The CDR3 coding sequence is TGTGCCAGCAGTTTATTTGGCGGGAGCCTTTACAATGAGCAGTTCTTC. Its translation is CASSLFGGSLYNEQFF.

The V gene is TRBV12-3 or TRBV12-4, the J gene TRBJ1-2, with 7 positions matching TRBD1. V was pared by 10 bases and J by 4 bases, with 15 bases of the junction left unmatched. The CDR3 is made up of 15 amino acids. CDR3: CATREGDSTPYGYTF. The CDR3 DNA follows: TGTGCCACACGCGAGGGGGACAGCACGCCCTATGGCTACACCTTC.